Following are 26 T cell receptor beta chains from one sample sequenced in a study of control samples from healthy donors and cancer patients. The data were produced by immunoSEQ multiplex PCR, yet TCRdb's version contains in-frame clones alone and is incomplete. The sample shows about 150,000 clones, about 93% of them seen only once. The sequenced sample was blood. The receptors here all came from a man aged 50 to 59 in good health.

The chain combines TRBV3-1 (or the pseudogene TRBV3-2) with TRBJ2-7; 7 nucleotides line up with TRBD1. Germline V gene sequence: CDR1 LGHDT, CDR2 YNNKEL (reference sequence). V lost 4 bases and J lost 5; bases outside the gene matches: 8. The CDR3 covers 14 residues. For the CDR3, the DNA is TGTGCCAGCAGCCCGCGACAGGGCGATCACGAGCAGTACTTC. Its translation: CASSPRQGDHEQYF.

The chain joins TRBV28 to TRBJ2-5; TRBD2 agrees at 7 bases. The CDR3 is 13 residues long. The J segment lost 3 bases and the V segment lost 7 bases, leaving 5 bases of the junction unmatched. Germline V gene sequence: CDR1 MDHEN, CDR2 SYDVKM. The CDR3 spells CASMGGMEETQYF. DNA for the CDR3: TGTGCCAGCATGGGAGGGATGGAAGAGACCCAGTACTTC.

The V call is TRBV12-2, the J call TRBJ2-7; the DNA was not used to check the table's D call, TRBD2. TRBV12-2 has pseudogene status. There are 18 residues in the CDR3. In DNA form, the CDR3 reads TGTGCAAGTCGCTTAGTAGGAGCCGATGTAGCCGAGACGTACGAGCAGTACTTC. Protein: CASRLVGADVAETYEQYF.

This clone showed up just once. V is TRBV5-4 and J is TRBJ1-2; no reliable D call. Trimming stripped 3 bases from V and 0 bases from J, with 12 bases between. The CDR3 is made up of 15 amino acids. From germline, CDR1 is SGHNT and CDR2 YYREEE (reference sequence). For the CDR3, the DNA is TGTGCCAGCAGCTGGAGACACTTAGCTAACTATGGCTACACCTTC. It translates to CASSWRHLANYGYTF.

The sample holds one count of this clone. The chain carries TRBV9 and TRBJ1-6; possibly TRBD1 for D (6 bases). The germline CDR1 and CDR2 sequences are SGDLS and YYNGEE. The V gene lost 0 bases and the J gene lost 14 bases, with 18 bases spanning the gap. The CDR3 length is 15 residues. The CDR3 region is CASSVEGNTGKTLHF. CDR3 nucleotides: TGTGCCAGCAGCGTAGAGGGGAACACAGGGAAGACCCTCCACTTT.

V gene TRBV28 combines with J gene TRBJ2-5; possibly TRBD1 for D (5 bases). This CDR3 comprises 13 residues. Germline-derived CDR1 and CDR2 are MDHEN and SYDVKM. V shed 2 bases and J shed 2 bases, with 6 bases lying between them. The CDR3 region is CASSLDRQETQYF. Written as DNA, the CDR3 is TGTGCCAGCAGTTTAGACAGACAAGAGACCCAGTACTTC.

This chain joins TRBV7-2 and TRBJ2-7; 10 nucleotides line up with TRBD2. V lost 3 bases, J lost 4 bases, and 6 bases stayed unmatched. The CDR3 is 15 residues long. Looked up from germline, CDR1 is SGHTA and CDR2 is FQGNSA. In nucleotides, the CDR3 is TGTGCCAGCAGCTTTGAAGCGGGAGGGGATTACGAGCAGTACTTC. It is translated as CASSFEAGGDYEQYF.

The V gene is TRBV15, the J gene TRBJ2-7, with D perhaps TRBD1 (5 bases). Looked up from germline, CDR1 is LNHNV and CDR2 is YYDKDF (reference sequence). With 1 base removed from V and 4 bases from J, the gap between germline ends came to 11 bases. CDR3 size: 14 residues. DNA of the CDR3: TGTGCCACCAGCAGAGGGGGCAGGGAATACGAGCAGTACTTC. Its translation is CATSRGGREYEQYF.

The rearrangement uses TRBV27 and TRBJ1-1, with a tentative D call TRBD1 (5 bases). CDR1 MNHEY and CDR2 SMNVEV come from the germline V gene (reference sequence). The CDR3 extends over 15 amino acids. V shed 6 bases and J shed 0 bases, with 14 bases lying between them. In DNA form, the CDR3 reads TGTGCCAGCAGGCGAAACCAACAGGTGAACACTGAAGCTTTCTTT. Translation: CASRRNQQVNTEAFF.

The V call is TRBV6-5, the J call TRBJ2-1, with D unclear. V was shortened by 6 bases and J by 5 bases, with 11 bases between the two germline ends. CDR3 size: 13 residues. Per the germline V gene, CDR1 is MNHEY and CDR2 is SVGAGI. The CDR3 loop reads CASRTGGNNEQFF. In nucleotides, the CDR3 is TGTGCCAGCAGAACGGGTGGAAACAATGAGCAGTTCTTC.

CDR3 loop: CASSKQGASQPQHF. The CDR3 bases are TGTGCCAGCAGTAAACAGGGGGCGAGTCAGCCCCAGCATTTT. The chain links TRBV2 to TRBJ1-5; 9 nucleotides agree with TRBD1. The CDR3 has 14 amino acids. CDR1 and CDR2 from the germline V gene are SNHLY and FYNNEI. The J segment lost 6 bases and the V segment lost 5 bases, leaving 5 bases of the junction unmatched. Variable domain in full (rest from reference TRBV2 and TRBJ1-5): EPEVTQTPSHQVTQMGQEVILRCVPISNHLYFYWYRQILGQKVEFLVSFYNNEISEKSEIFDDQFSVERPDGSNFTLKIRSTKLEDSAMYFCASSKQGASQPQHFGDGTRLSIL.

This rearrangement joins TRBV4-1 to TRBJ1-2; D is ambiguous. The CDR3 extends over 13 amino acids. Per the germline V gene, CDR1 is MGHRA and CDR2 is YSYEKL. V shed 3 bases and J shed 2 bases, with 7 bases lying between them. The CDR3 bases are TGCGCCAGCAGCCACGAGAACAACTATGGCTACACCTTC. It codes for CASSHENNYGYTF.

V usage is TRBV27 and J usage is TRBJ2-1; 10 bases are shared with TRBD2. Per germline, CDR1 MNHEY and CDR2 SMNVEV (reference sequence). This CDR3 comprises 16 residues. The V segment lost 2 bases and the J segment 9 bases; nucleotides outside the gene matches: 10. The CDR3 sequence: CASSLRASGRYCEQFF. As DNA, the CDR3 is TGTGCCAGCAGTTTAAGAGCTAGCGGGAGATATTGTGAGCAGTTCTTC.

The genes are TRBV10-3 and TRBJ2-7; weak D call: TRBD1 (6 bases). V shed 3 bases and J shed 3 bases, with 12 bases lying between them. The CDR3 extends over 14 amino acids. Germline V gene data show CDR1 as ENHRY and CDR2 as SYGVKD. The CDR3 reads CAISETGPNYEQYF. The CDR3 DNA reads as TGTGCCATCAGTGAAACAGGGCCCAACTACGAGCAGTACTTC.

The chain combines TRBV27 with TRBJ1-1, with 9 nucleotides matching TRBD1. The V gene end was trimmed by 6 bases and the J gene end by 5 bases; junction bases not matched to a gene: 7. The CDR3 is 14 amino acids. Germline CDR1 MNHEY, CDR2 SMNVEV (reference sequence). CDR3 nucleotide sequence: TGTGCCAGCAGACTAACAGGGGGCAGGACTGAAGCTTTCTTT. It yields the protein CASRLTGGRTEAFF.

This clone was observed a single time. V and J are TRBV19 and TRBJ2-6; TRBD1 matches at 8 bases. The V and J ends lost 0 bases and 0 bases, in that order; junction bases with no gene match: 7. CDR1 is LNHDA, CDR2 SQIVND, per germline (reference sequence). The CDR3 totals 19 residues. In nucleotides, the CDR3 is TGTGCCAGTAGTATAGATCGTGGGACAGGAAACTCTGGGGCCAACGTCCTGACTTTC. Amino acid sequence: CASSIDRGTGNSGANVLTF.

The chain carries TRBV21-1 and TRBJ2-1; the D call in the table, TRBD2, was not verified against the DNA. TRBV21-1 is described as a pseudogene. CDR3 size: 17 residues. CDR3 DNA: TGTGCCAGCAGCACCCTTTTAGCGGGAGGCCCCTACAATGAGCAGTTCTTC. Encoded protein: CASSTLLAGGPYNEQFF.

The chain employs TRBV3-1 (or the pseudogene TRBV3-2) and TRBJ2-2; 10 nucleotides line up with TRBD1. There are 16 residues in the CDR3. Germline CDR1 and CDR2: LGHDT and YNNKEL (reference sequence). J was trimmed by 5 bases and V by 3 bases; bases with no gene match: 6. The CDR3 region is CASSQGQGIGTGELFF. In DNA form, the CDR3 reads TGTGCCAGCAGCCAGGGACAGGGGATAGGGACCGGGGAGCTGTTTTTT.

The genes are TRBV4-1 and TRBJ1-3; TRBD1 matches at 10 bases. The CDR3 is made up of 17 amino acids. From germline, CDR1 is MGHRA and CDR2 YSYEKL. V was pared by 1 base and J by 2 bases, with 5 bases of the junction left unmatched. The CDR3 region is CASSQGRQGAPGNTIYF. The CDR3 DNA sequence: TGCGCCAGCAGCCAAGGACGACAGGGGGCGCCTGGAAACACCATATATTTT.

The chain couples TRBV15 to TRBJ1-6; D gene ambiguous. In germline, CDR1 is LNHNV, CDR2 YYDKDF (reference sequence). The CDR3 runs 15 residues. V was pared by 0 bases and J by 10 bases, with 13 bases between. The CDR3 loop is CATSRDLGSGSPLHF. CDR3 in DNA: TGTGCCACCAGCAGAGATTTGGGGTCGGGGTCACCCCTCCACTTT.

CDR3 sequence: CASSPGRQETQYF. The CDR3 region has the DNA TGTGCCAGCAGCCCCGGACGGCAAGAGACCCAGTACTTC. V is TRBV6-5 and J is TRBJ2-5; the D is unclear. The CDR3 sequence is 13 residues long. CDR1 and CDR2 (germline): MNHEY, SVGAGI. V was trimmed by 6 bases and J by 2 bases, leaving 10 bases between them.

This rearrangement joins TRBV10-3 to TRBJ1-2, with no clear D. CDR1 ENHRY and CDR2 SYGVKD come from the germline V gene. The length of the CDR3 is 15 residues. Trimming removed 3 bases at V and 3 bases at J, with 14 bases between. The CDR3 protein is CAISETGNRYYGYTF. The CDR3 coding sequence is TGTGCCATCAGTGAAACGGGTAATCGGTACTATGGCTACACCTTC.

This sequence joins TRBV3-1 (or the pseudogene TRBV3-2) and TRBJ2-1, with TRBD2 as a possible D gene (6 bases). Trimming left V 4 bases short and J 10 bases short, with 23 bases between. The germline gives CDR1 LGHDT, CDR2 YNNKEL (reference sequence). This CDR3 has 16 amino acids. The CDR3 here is CASSLSTSPSNREQFF. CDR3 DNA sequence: TGTGCCAGCAGCCTGTCTACTAGCCCGAGTAATCGGGAGCAGTTCTTC.

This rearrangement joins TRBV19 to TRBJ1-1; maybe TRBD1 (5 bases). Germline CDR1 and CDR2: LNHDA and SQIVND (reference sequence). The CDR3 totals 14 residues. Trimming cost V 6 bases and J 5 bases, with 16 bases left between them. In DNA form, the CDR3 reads TGTGCCAGTAGCCCTGGGTGGGGGGGGACTGAAGCTTTCTTT. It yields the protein CASSPGWGGTEAFF.

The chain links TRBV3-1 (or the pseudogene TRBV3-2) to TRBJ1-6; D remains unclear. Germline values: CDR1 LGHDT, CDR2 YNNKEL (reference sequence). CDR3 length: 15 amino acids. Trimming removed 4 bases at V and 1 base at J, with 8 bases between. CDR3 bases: TGTGCCAGCAGCCCTCAGGAGTCCTATAATTCACCCCTCCACTTT. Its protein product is CASSPQESYNSPLHF.

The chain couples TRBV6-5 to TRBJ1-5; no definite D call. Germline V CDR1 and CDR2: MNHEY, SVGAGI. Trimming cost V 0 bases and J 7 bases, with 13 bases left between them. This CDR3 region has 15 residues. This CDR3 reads CASSYSGVVGQPQHF. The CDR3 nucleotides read TGTGCCAGCAGTTACTCCGGGGTAGTGGGACAGCCCCAGCATTTT.